This T cell receptor (beta chain) appears in the sequencing data of a study of control samples from healthy donors and cancer patients. Produced via immunoSEQ multiplex PCR; TCRdb's table is partial and in-frame only. This table has under 85,000 clones, 84% appearing once. The CDR3 extends over 12 amino acids. From germline, CDR1 is SEHNR and CDR2 FQNEAQ (reference sequence). V lost 5 bases and J 6 bases, leaving 5 bases between the germline ends. The sequenced sample consisted of PBMCs. This clonotype originated in a man aged 60 to 75 with head and neck cancer. The chain uses TRBV7-9 and TRBJ1-6; unclear D gene. In nucleotides, the CDR3 is TGTGCCAGCAGCGTGGGTAATTCACCCCTCCACTTT. It is translated as CASSVGNSPLHF.